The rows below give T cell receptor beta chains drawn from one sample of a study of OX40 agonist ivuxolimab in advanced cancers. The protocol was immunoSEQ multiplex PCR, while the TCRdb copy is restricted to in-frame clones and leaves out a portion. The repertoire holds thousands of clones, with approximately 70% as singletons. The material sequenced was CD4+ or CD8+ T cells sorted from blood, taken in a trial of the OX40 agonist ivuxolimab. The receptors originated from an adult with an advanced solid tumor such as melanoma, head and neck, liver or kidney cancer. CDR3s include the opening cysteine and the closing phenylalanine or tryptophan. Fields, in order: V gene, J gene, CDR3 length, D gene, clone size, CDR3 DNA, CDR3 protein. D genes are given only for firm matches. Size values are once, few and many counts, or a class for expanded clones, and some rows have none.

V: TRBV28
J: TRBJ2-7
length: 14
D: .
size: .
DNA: TGTGCCAGCAGTCCCCGAGACAGTTACTACGAGCAGTACTTC
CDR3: CASSPRDSYYEQYF

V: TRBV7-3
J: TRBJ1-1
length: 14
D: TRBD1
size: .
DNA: TGTGCCAGCAGCTCCTCGACAGGGATCACTGAAGCTTTCTTT
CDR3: CASSSSTGITEAFF

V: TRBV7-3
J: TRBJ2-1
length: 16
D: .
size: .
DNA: TGTGCCAGCAGCTTCCCAGCGGGCCCGTCCTACAATGAGCAGTTCTTC
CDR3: CASSFPAGPSYNEQFF

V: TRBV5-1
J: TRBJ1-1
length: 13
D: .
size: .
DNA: TGTGCCAGCAGCTTGGGCCAAAGGAGGGAAGCTTTCTTT
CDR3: CASSLGQRREAFF

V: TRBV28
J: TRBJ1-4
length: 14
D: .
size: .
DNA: TGTGCCAGCAGACTCCTTGCCGGGACGAGGGAACTGTTTTTT
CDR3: CASRLLAGTRELFF

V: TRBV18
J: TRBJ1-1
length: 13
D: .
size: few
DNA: TGTGCCAGCTCACCATATACGGGGACTGAAGCTTTCTTT
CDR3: CASSPYTGTEAFF

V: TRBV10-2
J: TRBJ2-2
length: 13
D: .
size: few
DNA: TGCGCCACAAGACTAGAGAACACCGGGGAGCTGTTTTTT
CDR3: CATRLENTGELFF

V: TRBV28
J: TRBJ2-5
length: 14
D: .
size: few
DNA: TGTGCCAGCAGTTTAGGCCAGTTTGGAGAGACCCAGTACTTC
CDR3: CASSLGQFGETQYF

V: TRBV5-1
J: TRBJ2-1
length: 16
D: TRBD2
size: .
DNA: TGCGCCAGCAGCGGCCCGGGGGGGCTAATCTACAATGAGCAGTTCTTC
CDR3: CASSGPGGLIYNEQFF

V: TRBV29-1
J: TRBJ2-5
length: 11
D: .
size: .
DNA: TGCAGCGTTGAAGACCGCGAGACCCAGTACTTC
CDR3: CSVEDRETQYF

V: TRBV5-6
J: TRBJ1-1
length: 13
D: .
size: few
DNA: TGTGCCAGCAGCTTGGCCATGGTAACTGAAGCTTTCTTT
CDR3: CASSLAMVTEAFF

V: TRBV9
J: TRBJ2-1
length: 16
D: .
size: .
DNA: TGTGCCAGCAGCGCGTCAGGGAGGAGACAATTGGATGAGCAGTTCTTC
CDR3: CASSASGRRQLDEQFF

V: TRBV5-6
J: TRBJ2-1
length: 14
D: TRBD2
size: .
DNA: TGTGCCAGCAGCGCCGGGACTAGCTTTAATGAGCAGTTCTTC
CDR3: CASSAGTSFNEQFF

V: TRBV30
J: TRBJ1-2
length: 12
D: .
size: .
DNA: TGTGCCGGCAAACAGGAGGACTATGGCTACACCTTC
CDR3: CAGKQEDYGYTF